This entry features one T cell receptor beta chain sequence. As yet, its antigen is unknown. Trimming cost V 7 bases and J 8 bases; bases outside gene matches: 9. The CDR3 runs to 13 residues. The germline V gene has CDR1 SQVTM and CDR2 ANQGSEA. The sample originates from a study of T cell repertoires in cytomegalovirus infection. Broader study findings: HLA-C-restricted CMV-specific TCR beta clonotypes prevailed in the ex vivo response.

MiXCR was run by TCRdb on the reads, yielding one entry per CDR3 protein. The sample holds under 120,000 distinct CDR3 sequences, less than 55% seen once. The chain couples TRBV29-1 to TRBJ1-4; 8 positions agree with TRBD1. Specimen: CD8+ T cells from cultured PBMCs, collected from culture after CMV antigen stimulation. The clonotype comes from a human donor in good health (CMV status not recorded). Some clones in this sample may be carry-over from other donors' samples. CDR3 nucleotide sequence: TGCAGCGCGAACACAGGGGGTAACGAAAAACTGTTTTTT. It is translated as CSANTGGNEKLFF.